The 2 T cell receptor beta chains presented below share a single source sample, sequenced in a study of neurological immune-mediated disorders. MiXCR was run by TCRdb on the 5' RACE reads, yielding one entry per CDR3 protein. The data contain under 80,000 distinct CDR3 sequences, roughly 5.6% of them singletons. The sequenced material came from PBMCs. The receptors stem from a woman in her thirties with multiple sclerosis.

This clonotype was observed many times. The V call is TRBV10-3, the J call TRBJ1-2, with a weak D call TRBD1 (5 bases). Per germline, CDR1 ENHRY and CDR2 SYGVKD. The CDR3 runs to 15 residues. The V gene lost 0 bases and the J gene lost 3 bases, with 11 bases spanning the gap. As DNA, the CDR3 is TGTGCCATCAGTGAGTCAAGGCAGGGTGACTATGGCTACACCTTC. Its translation is CAISESRQGDYGYTF.

This clonotype was recorded at least ten times. The rearrangement links TRBV3-1 to TRBJ1-6; D possibly corresponds to TRBD1 (6 bases). CDR3 length: 17 residues. The germline V and J ends were trimmed by 5 bases and 8 bases, with 22 bases remaining between them. Germline CDR1 LGHDT, CDR2 YNNKEL (reference sequence). The CDR3 bases are TGTGCCAGCAGCAGCTTTTCCGTCGGGAGGGGGGATTCACCCCTCCACTTT. It codes for CASSSFSVGRGDSPLHF.